The clone carrying this T cell receptor beta chain showed up many times. The sample belongs to a study of regulatory T cells in long-lasting Graves disease. Time point given: newly diagnosed GD, antithyroid drugs for less than 3 months. From PBMCs, RNA was extracted and then used to make the TCR library. In building TCR beta libraries, iRepertoire HTBI primers were used together with Arm-PCR of CDR3 regions. From the multiplex PCR reads, TCRdb called clonotypes with MiXCR, one entry per CDR3 protein. The table includes approximately 350,000 distinct CDR3 sequences, around 16% detected once. CDR1 is GTSNPN and CDR2 is SVGIG in the germline V gene (reference sequence). The J segment lost 3 bases and the V segment lost 0 bases, leaving 4 bases of the junction unmatched. This CDR3 contains 14 residues. The sample was also reused in another study, on T cells in Graves' hyperthyroidism and ophthalmopathy. That report adds: Peripheral blood also featured most of the thyroid clonotypes expanded above 0.001.

Sample: peripheral blood mononuclear cells (PBMCs), taken at new diagnosis, from a patient treated with antithyroid drugs. The chain combines TRBV30 with TRBJ2-7; 8 bases map to TRBD1. The clonotype comes from a woman aged 18-29 years with Graves disease. The CDR3, as DNA: TGTGCCTGGAGTGTAGGACAGGGTTTCTACGAGCAGTACTTC. It encodes CAWSVGQGFYEQYF.